The 5 T cell receptor beta chains below all came from one sample that was sequenced in a study of tumor-infiltrating lymphocytes in primary liver carcinoma. Joint extraction of RNA and DNA used roughly 20-33 mg of bulk tissue that was unsorted. The researchers produced TCR beta cDNA from approximately 540 ng total RNA with a constant-region primer. ARM-PCR, slightly modified, supplied the TCR beta libraries through three nested multiplex PCR rounds. Each of the first two PCR rounds ran roughly 10 cycles with TRBV1-TRBV30 forward and C-beta reverse primers. Each CDR3 protein is one row after TCRdb ran MiXCR on the multiplex PCR reads. The sample has 150,000 to 200,000 distinct CDR3 sequences, around 81% seen once. The sample consisted of tumor tissue from primary liver carcinoma. These receptors were obtained from a man aged 35 to 55 with primary liver carcinoma and hepatitis B virus infection.

Of note for this clonotype: One end of the junction varies from germline; a read error may be responsible. The rearrangement uses TRBV11-1 and TRBJ2-4, with 7 bases aligning to TRBD2. Germline CDR1 SGHAT, CDR2 FQDESV (reference sequence). This CDR3 spans 17 amino acids. The CDR3 region is CASSFPWTRGIKNIQYF. For the CDR3, the DNA is TGTGCCAGCAGCTTTCCCTGGACTAGAGGGATCAAAAATATTCAGTACTTC.

As for this clonotype: Without the conserved terminal phenylalanine or tryptophan, this CDR3 likely stems from a read error. The V and J genes are TRBV29-1 and TRBJ1-2; a weak D match, TRBD1 (5 bases). Germline assignment: CDR1 SQVTM and CDR2 ANQGSEA. The CDR3 covers 14 residues. The CDR3: CSVKLGHSIYDYTI. For the CDR3, the DNA is TGCAGCGTCAAGCTTGGACACTCGATTTATGACTACACCATC.

J is TRBJ2-2 and V is TRBV11-2; D remains ambiguous. Trimming cost V 9 bases and J 1 base, with 12 bases left between them. Germline values: CDR1 SGHAT, CDR2 FQNNGV. The CDR3 loop spans 14 amino acids. CDR3 loop: CASAVHLNTGELFF. CDR3 DNA sequence: TGTGCCAGTGCGGTTCACTTGAACACCGGGGAGCTGTTTTTT. The full variable domain, with the rest looked up from reference TRBV11-2 and TRBJ2-2, is EAGVAQSPRYKIIEKRQSVAFWCNPISGHATLYWYQQILGQGPKLLIQFQNNGVVDDSQLPKDRFSAERLKGVDSTLKIQPAKLEDSAVYLCASAVHLNTGELFFGEGSRLTVL.

The chain couples TRBV11-1 to TRBJ2-3, with D tentatively TRBD2 (5 bases). Germline V CDR1 and CDR2: SGHAT, FQDESV (reference sequence). The V and J ends lost 6 bases and 13 bases respectively, with 26 bases between them. The CDR3 spans 15 residues. The CDR3 DNA sequence: TGTGCCAGCAGTTTGCCGAGGGAGTGCACAGATAAGAAGTATTTT. Translating gives CASSLPRECTDKKYF.

This chain connects TRBV27 to TRBJ2-3; D not certain. This CDR3 has 13 amino acids. Germline lookup yields CDR1 MNHEY and CDR2 SMNVEV (reference sequence). V lost 6 bases and J 0 bases, leaving 7 bases between the germline ends. In nucleotides, the CDR3 is TGTGCCAGCAGCCAAAGGAGCACAGATACGCAGTATTTT. Its translation is CASSQRSTDTQYF.